The clone carrying this T cell receptor (beta chain) was counted a few times. Its specificity is not known. The length of the CDR3 is 16 residues. The V end lost 0 bases, the J end lost 0 bases, and 10 bases lay between the germline ends. Germline V gene data show CDR1 as MGHRA and CDR2 as YSYEKL. Using its own MiXCR run on the 5' RACE reads, TCRdb lists one record per CDR3 protein. The sample shows 100,000 to 150,000 distinct CDR3 sequences, about a sixth of them seen only once. The data were taken from a study of T-cell memory formation after mild COVID-19. Study conclusions and caveats: Chiefly within CM and EM were the contracting CD4+ clones; CD8+ ones were within EMRA.

The chain uses TRBV4-1 and TRBJ2-3; no clear D. Sequencing was performed on PBMCs or a T cell subset sorted from them (not recorded which). This sequence was found in a man aged 18 to 29 who had mild COVID-19 (a few samples of this study predate the infection). Cell type and time point are not known. The CDR3 spells CASSQEGGPSTDTQYF. The CDR3 DNA reads as TGCGCCAGCAGCCAAGAGGGTGGCCCAAGCACAGATACGCAGTATTTT.